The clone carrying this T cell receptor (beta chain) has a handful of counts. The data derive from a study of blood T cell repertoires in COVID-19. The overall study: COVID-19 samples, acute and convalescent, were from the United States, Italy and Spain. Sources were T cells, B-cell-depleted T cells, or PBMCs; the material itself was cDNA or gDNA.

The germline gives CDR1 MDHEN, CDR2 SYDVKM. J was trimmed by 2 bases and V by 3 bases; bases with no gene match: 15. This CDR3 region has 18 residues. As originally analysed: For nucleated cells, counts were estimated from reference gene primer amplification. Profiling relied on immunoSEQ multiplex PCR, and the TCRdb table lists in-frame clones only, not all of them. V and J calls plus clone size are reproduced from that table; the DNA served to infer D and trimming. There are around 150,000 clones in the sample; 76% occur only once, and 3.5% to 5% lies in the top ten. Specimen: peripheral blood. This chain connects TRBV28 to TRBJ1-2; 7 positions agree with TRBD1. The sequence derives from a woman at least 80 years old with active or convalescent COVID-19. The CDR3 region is CASSLTGRIPFTNYGYTF. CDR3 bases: TGTGCCAGCAGTTTGACAGGGCGAATTCCCTTTACCAACTATGGCTACACCTTC.